The 30 T cell receptor beta chains below come from one sample, sequenced in a study of blood T cell repertoires in COVID-19. The table came from immunoSEQ multiplex PCR; TCRdb's copy has only in-frame clones and leaves some out. This sample yields a few hundred thousand clones, of which about 80% are seen a single time; more than 0.85% belongs to the top ten. The sequencing input was peripheral blood. The receptors derive from a human donor with acute or convalescent COVID-19. The donor label of this sample is uncertain.

V usage is TRBV11-2 and J usage is TRBJ2-7, with 10 bases identical to TRBD1. This CDR3 has 17 amino acids. Germline V CDR1 and CDR2: SGHAT, FQNNGV. V shed 5 bases, J shed 1 base, and the junction held 11 bases outside the gene matches. The CDR3 DNA reads TGTGCCAGCAGCCAGGGACAGGGGATTTGGGGGTCCTACGAGCAGTACTTC. Translating it yields CASSQGQGIWGSYEQYF.

This clone has just one count. The CDR3 is CASSSGQLYEQYF. CDR3 sequence (DNA): TGTGCCAGCAGCTCGGGACAGCTCTACGAGCAGTACTTC. The chain links TRBV11-2 to TRBJ2-7; the match to TRBD1 covers 7 bases. CDR1 and CDR2 from the germline V gene are SGHAT and FQNNGV. Trimming at V came to 4 bases and at J to 3 bases, leaving 3 bases not matched to a gene. The CDR3 runs 13 residues. Full variable domain (outside the CDR3, taken from reference TRBV11-2 and TRBJ2-7): EAGVAQSPRYKIIEKRQSVAFWCNPISGHATLYWYQQILGQGPKLLIQFQNNGVVDDSQLPKDRFSAERLKGVDSTLKIQPAKLEDSAVYLCASSSGQLYEQYFGPGTRLTVT.

The J gene is TRBJ1-2, the V gene TRBV28; TRBD1 is a possible D gene (5 bases). Trimming left V 5 bases short and J 3 bases short, with 13 bases between. The CDR3 loop spans 14 amino acids. CDR1 is MDHEN, CDR2 SYDVKM, per germline. The CDR3 protein is CASSPTQGYYGYTF. CDR3 in DNA: TGTGCCAGCAGTCCTACGCAGGGTTACTATGGCTACACCTTC.

This clone was counted only a few times. The identical CDR3 is also encoded by other nucleotide sequences in the sample. The chain joins TRBV5-1 to TRBJ2-7; perhaps TRBD2 as D (6 bases). V was cut by 1 base and J by 2 bases, with 10 bases left in between. CDR3 length: 14 residues. The germline V gene has CDR1 SGHRS and CDR2 YFSETQ. CDR3 amino acids: CASSLSGGPYEQYF. The CDR3 nucleotides read TGCGCCAGCAGCTTGTCAGGAGGGCCCTACGAGCAGTACTTC.

The chain has TRBV28 and TRBJ1-5; TRBD1 is a possible D gene (5 bases). V was cut by 6 bases and J by 4 bases, with 13 bases left in between. Germline CDR1 reads MDHEN; CDR2 reads SYDVKM. CDR3 size: 14 residues. CDR3 sequence reads: CASRPPGGNQPQHF. The CDR3 nucleotides read TGTGCCAGCAGACCCCCCGGGGGAAATCAGCCCCAGCATTTT.

The chain couples TRBV29-1 to TRBJ1-2, with 7 nucleotides matching TRBD1. This CDR3 comprises 14 residues. Germline values: CDR1 SQVTM, CDR2 ANQGSEA. The V segment lost 3 bases and the J segment 4 bases; nucleotides outside the gene matches: 8. This chain's CDR3 is CSVDQGVGGYGYTF. The DNA for the CDR3 is TGCAGCGTTGACCAGGGGGTCGGTGGCTATGGCTACACCTTC. The variable domain in full, with the rest retrieved from reference TRBV29-1 and TRBJ1-2, is SAVISQKPSRDICQRGTSLTIQCQVDSQVTMMFWYRQQPGQSLTLIATANQGSEATYESGFVIDKFPISRPNLTFSTLTVSNMSPEDSSIYLCSVDQGVGGYGYTFGSGTRLTVV.

The chain joins TRBV6-2 or TRBV6-3 to TRBJ1-1, with D uncertain. Trimming removed 0 bases from V and 1 base from J, with 9 bases in between. The CDR3 loop spans 15 amino acids. Germline V lookup: CDR1 MNHEY, CDR2 SVGEGT. CDR3 residues: CASSYSISGNTEAFF. DNA for the CDR3: TGTGCCAGCAGTTACTCGATCAGCGGGAACACTGAAGCTTTCTTT.

The gene calls are TRBV9 and TRBJ1-2, with 8 bases fitting TRBD1. The V gene end was trimmed by 0 bases and the J gene end by 2 bases; junction bases not matched to a gene: 6. CDR3 length equals 16 residues. Germline lookup yields CDR1 SGDLS and CDR2 YYNGEE. The CDR3 DNA reads as TGTGCCAGCAGCGTAGTGGGGGGGACAGGCAACTATGGCTACACCTTC. It specifies CASSVVGGTGNYGYTF.

The V and J genes are TRBV5-1 and TRBJ2-5; D may be TRBD1 (6 bases). The CDR3 spans 14 residues. Trimming took off 4 bases at V and 5 bases at J, with 15 bases between the two ends. The germline V gene has CDR1 SGHRS and CDR2 YFSETQ. The CDR3 reads CASSQGQMLETQYF. DNA for the CDR3: TGCGCCAGCAGCCAGGGACAAATGTTGGAGACCCAGTACTTC.

CDR3 bases: TGTGCCAGCAGTGACGGGGACTTTGACACCGGGGAGCTGTTTTTT. Its translation is CASSDGDFDTGELFF. The chain uses TRBV2 and TRBJ2-2, with D maybe TRBD2 (6 bases). This CDR3 comprises 15 residues. V lost 3 bases to trimming and J lost 3 bases, with 11 bases between them. CDR1 and CDR2 from the germline V gene are SNHLY and FYNNEI.

The chain uses TRBV30 and TRBJ2-1; D is possibly TRBD2 (6 bases). The germline V gene has CDR1 GTSNPN and CDR2 SVGIG (reference sequence). The CDR3 length is 15 residues. Trimming took off 1 base at V and 7 bases at J, with 17 bases between the two ends. The CDR3 DNA reads as TGTGCCTGGAGTGAGTCCGGGAGAAGTGATAATGAGCAGTTCTTC. Translation gives CAWSESGRSDNEQFF.

This sequence joins TRBV5-4 and TRBJ1-2; 8 nucleotides line up with TRBD1. The CDR3 sequence is 14 residues long. V trimming: 2 bases; J trimming: 7 bases; junction bases outside the gene matches: 7. Germline assignment: CDR1 SGHNT and CDR2 YYREEE (reference sequence). The CDR3 reads CASSFVSTGGGYTF. Written as DNA, the CDR3 is TGTGCCAGCAGCTTTGTGAGCACAGGGGGTGGCTACACCTTC.

The rearrangement uses TRBV2 and TRBJ2-3, with TRBD1 matching 10 bases. Germline V lookup: CDR1 SNHLY, CDR2 FYNNEI. The CDR3 extends over 15 amino acids. The V gene end was trimmed by 6 bases and the J gene end by 1 base; junction bases not matched to a gene: 4. CDR3 residues: CASRTGGRGTDTQYF. The CDR3 DNA reads TGTGCCAGCAGGACAGGGGGCAGGGGCACAGATACGCAGTATTTT.

V usage is TRBV19 and J usage is TRBJ2-2; 8 nucleotides align to TRBD1. Germline values: CDR1 LNHDA, CDR2 SQIVND (reference sequence). The CDR3 contains 15 residues. After removal of 3 bases from V and 6 bases from J, the junction contained 6 bases not matched to a gene. The CDR3 region is CASSIPGGASGELFF. The DNA of the CDR3 is TGTGCCAGTAGTATCCCAGGGGGCGCGTCCGGGGAGCTGTTTTTT.

This clone was picked up a small number of times. The gene calls are TRBV7-2 and TRBJ1-2; unclear D gene. Germline V gene lookup returns CDR1 SGHTA and CDR2 FQGNSA. The CDR3 runs 15 residues. The V and J ends lost 5 bases and 8 bases respectively, with 21 bases between them. The CDR3, as DNA: TGTGCCAGCAGCCCTGGCCCGACCACACCGGGAGGCTACACCTTC. It codes for CASSPGPTTPGGYTF.

The rearrangement joins TRBV7-9 to TRBJ1-1; no clear D. Per germline, CDR1 SEHNR and CDR2 FQNEAQ (reference sequence). The CDR3 covers 14 residues. The ends were cut back, 5 bases at V and 1 base at J, with 11 bases in the middle. CDR3 sequence reads: CASSPWAGNTEAFF. Here the CDR3 DNA reads TGTGCCAGCAGCCCGTGGGCCGGGAACACTGAAGCTTTCTTT.

This chain uses TRBV6-5 with TRBJ1-6; TRBD1 might be the D (5 bases). The CDR3 is 15 amino acids. From germline, CDR1 is MNHEY and CDR2 SVGAGI. V was clipped by 6 bases and J by 4 bases, with 13 bases between them. The CDR3 sequence: CASRAGGVYNSPLHF. CDR3 DNA sequence: TGTGCCAGCAGAGCGGGGGGGGTATATAATTCACCCCTCCACTTT.

This clone has a handful of counts. The V and J genes are TRBV6-5 and TRBJ1-2, with 12 bases matching TRBD1. Germline V CDR1 and CDR2: MNHEY, SVGAGI. This CDR3 has 14 residues. V lost 10 bases and J lost 2; bases outside the gene matches: 5. DNA for the CDR3: TGTGCCACATTCGGGACAGGGGGCAACTATGGCTACACCTTC. Its protein is CATFGTGGNYGYTF.

The chain recombines TRBV4-1 with TRBJ1-6, with D maybe TRBD1 (5 bases). This CDR3 is 17 amino acids long. Germline loops: CDR1 MGHRA, CDR2 YSYEKL. Trimming left V 1 base short and J 7 bases short, with 17 bases between. Written as DNA, the CDR3 is TGCGCCAGCAGCCAAGCAGTCGGGGGACCGCTGAATTCACCCCTCCACTTT. It specifies CASSQAVGGPLNSPLHF.

This clone was seen a few times. The chain combines TRBV18 with TRBJ1-1; TRBD1 might be the D (6 bases). The CDR3 is made up of 14 amino acids. Germline loops: CDR1 KGHSH, CDR2 LQKENI. V lost 2 bases to trimming and J lost 5 bases, with 12 bases between them. The CDR3 DNA reads TGTGCCAGCTCACCAGAGGACAGAAGTACTGAAGCTTTCTTT. This sequence encodes CASSPEDRSTEAFF.

Here the CDR3 DNA reads TGTGCCAGCTCAAGTTGGGAGGGTGCGAACAATGAGCAGTTCTTC. Its protein is CASSSWEGANNEQFF. The rearrangement joins TRBV18 to TRBJ2-1; 7 bases are a match to TRBD2. The length of the CDR3 is 15 residues. Germline trimming cut 5 bases from V and 5 bases from J; bases unmatched to any gene: 9. Germline CDR1 reads KGHSH; CDR2 reads LQKENI.

This chain joins TRBV6-2 or TRBV6-3 and TRBJ1-5; 7 nucleotides line up with TRBD1. V lost 3 bases, J lost 4 bases, and 12 bases stayed unmatched. This CDR3 is built from 17 residues. Germline CDR1 is MNHEY and CDR2 is SVGEGT. As DNA, the CDR3 is TGTGCCAGCAGTTATATAGTGCGGCAGGGACAGAATCAGCCCCAGCATTTT. Translated, it gives CASSYIVRQGQNQPQHF.

This sequence joins TRBV9 and TRBJ1-1; tentatively, D is TRBD1 (6 bases). Trimming took off 4 bases at V and 1 base at J, with 11 bases between the two ends. The length of the CDR3 is 14 residues. Germline V lookup: CDR1 SGDLS, CDR2 YYNGEE. CDR3 protein: CASSKRTANTEAFF. The DNA of the CDR3 is TGTGCCAGCAGCAAACGGACAGCGAACACTGAAGCTTTCTTT.

The sample holds many counts of this clone. The chain employs TRBV3-1 (or the pseudogene TRBV3-2) and TRBJ2-7; the match to TRBD1 covers 9 bases. Germline V gene data show CDR1 as LGHDT and CDR2 as YNNKEL (reference sequence). The CDR3 is 16 amino acids. Trimming took 1 base from V and 0 from J; bases not matched to a gene: 4. CDR3 sequence (DNA): TGTGCCAGCAGCCAAGTAGGACAGGGGCGCTCCTACGAGCAGTACTTC. It yields the protein CASSQVGQGRSYEQYF.

The chain carries TRBV4-1 and TRBJ2-1; TRBD2 aligns across 7 bases. The CDR3 consists of 15 residues. CDR1 MGHRA and CDR2 YSYEKL come from the germline V gene. With 7 bases clipped from V and 4 bases from J, the junction kept 10 bases outside the gene matches. The CDR3 bases are TGCGCCAGCACCTCTGCTGGGGGGGGGTACAATGAGCAGTTCTTC. Its protein product is CASTSAGGGYNEQFF.

V gene TRBV28 combines with J gene TRBJ2-7; 8 bases fit TRBD1. The CDR3 runs 14 residues. Per germline, CDR1 MDHEN and CDR2 SYDVKM. With 8 bases clipped from V and 3 bases from J, the junction kept 9 bases outside the gene matches. The CDR3, as DNA: TGTGCCAGCTACGGACGGACAGGGAACTACGAGCAGTACTTC. Encoded protein: CASYGRTGNYEQYF.

The V and J genes are TRBV10-2 and TRBJ1-3, with 8 nucleotides matching TRBD1. The CDR3 consists of 15 residues. Germline CDR1 WSHSY, CDR2 SAAADI. After removal of 2 bases from V and 0 bases from J, the junction contained 0 bases not matched to a gene. For the CDR3, the DNA is TGCGCCAGCAGTGAGACAGGGGGCTCTGGAAACACCATATATTTT. Translation: CASSETGGSGNTIYF.

V is TRBV27 and J is TRBJ2-1; 11 bases map to TRBD1. Germline trimming cut 8 bases from V and 2 bases from J; bases unmatched to any gene: 5. The germline CDR1 and CDR2 sequences are MNHEY and SMNVEV (reference sequence). The CDR3 is 15 residues long. The CDR3: CASPTGQGAYNEQFF. Written as DNA, the CDR3 is TGTGCCAGCCCTACGGGACAGGGGGCCTACAATGAGCAGTTCTTC.

This chain connects TRBV5-5 to TRBJ1-2, with D unresolved. The germline V gene encodes CDR1 SGHKS and CDR2 YYEKEE (reference sequence). Trimming took off 2 bases at V and 7 bases at J, with 12 bases between the two ends. This CDR3 spans 13 amino acids. CDR3 sequence: CASSFAVGAGYTF. The CDR3, as DNA: TGTGCCAGCAGCTTTGCCGTGGGAGCTGGCTACACCTTC.

V is TRBV5-4 and J is TRBJ2-7; D is unresolved. The germline CDR1 and CDR2 sequences are SGHNT and YYREEE (reference sequence). This CDR3 is 13 amino acids long. Trimming shortened V by 0 bases and J by 3 bases, and 7 bases separated the two germline ends. CDR3 in DNA: TGTGCCAGCAGCTTGGACAGCCGCTACGAGCAGTACTTC. Its protein is CASSLDSRYEQYF.